The 15 T cell receptor beta chains reported below all come from one sample, sequenced in a study of metastatic and nonmetastatic thyroid tumors. No treatment had been given to any patient before thyroid surgery. From the PCR reads, TCRdb re-called clones with MiXCR. The sample contains roughly 64,000 clones, approximately 4.1% of which appear only once. The sequencing sample was made of blood. Receptor source: a female donor with papillary thyroid cancer or a benign thyroid nodule (not recorded which). Some clones in this sample may be carry-over from other donors' samples.

This clone was seen ten or more times. V and J are TRBV20-1 and TRBJ2-5; D is possibly TRBD1 (6 bases). The V end was cut by 6 bases, the J end by 1 base, with 12 bases between. The CDR3 contains 13 residues. CDR1 is DFQATT, CDR2 SNEGSKA, per germline (reference sequence). The CDR3 DNA reads as TGCAGTGCCCCCCAGACAGGCCAAGAGACCCAGTACTTC. This codes for CSAPQTGQETQYF.

V usage is TRBV18 and J usage is TRBJ2-1; TRBD2 agrees at 12 bases. Looked up from germline, CDR1 is KGHSH and CDR2 is LQKENI. The CDR3 has 15 residues. V was pared by 8 bases and J by 1 base, with 3 bases of the junction left unmatched. The CDR3 protein is CASGLAGLSYNEQFF. For the CDR3, the DNA is TGTGCCAGCGGACTAGCGGGGTTATCCTACAATGAGCAGTTCTTC.

About this clone itself: This sequence may be a read error, since a much larger clone differs from it by one base. This chain links TRBV18 with TRBJ2-5, with D unresolved. The V gene's germline CDR1 is KGHSH and CDR2 LQKENI. The CDR3 is 15 residues long. CDR3 residues: CASPPRFTERETQYF. The CDR3 DNA reads TGTGCCAGCCCACCGAGATTCACCGAACGGGAGACCCAGTACTTC.

At least ten counts were recorded for this clone. The conserved phenylalanine or tryptophan normally closing the CDR3 is absent here, so this likely arose from a read error. The DNA is left out, because the CDR3 cannot be placed on it with certainty; the CDR3 is given as TCRdb lists it. The V gene is TRBV28, the J gene TRBJ1-1; TRBD1, the table's D call, lacks a check against the DNA. Germline V gene sequence: CDR1 MDHEN, CDR2 SYDVKM. Including both end residues, the CDR3 is 14 amino acids long. Here the CDR3 reads CASSPQGALLKLSL.

There are a few counts of this clone. The rearrangement links TRBV7-3 to TRBJ2-1; no definite D call. V was shortened by 1 base and J by 10 bases, with 17 bases between the two germline ends. The CDR3 is 15 amino acids. The germline V gene has CDR1 SGHTA and CDR2 FQGTGA. The CDR3 region is CASSLNPGVTGEQFF. DNA for the CDR3: TGTGCCAGCAGCTTAAATCCAGGCGTGACGGGCGAGCAGTTCTTC.

The rearrangement links TRBV6-4 to TRBJ2-2; D may be TRBD2 (5 bases). Germline V gene sequence: CDR1 MRHNA, CDR2 SNTAGT. Trimming cost V 4 bases and J 5 bases, with 11 bases left between them. This CDR3 is 14 amino acids long. The CDR3 loop reads CASSGDRTTGELFF. DNA for the CDR3: TGTGCCAGCAGTGGGGATAGGACTACCGGGGAGCTGTTTTTT.

This clone was recorded many times. This sequence joins TRBV18 and TRBJ1-3; D is perhaps TRBD1 (5 bases). The CDR3 sequence is 15 residues long. Germline V CDR1 and CDR2: KGHSH, LQKENI. V was shortened by 2 bases and J by 3 bases, with 11 bases between the two germline ends. The CDR3: CASSPAGGGGNTIYF. The CDR3 DNA reads as TGTGCCAGCTCACCAGCCGGGGGAGGTGGAAACACCATATATTTT.

This chain links TRBV28 with TRBJ2-7; TRBD2 matches 7 bases. The CDR3 contains 16 residues. V was clipped by 7 bases and J by 4 bases; unmatched bases: 16. Germline V CDR1 and CDR2: MDHEN, SYDVKM. This chain's CDR3 is CASTPPWGGGLYEQYF. CDR3 bases: TGTGCCAGCACTCCCCCCTGGGGGGGAGGGTTGTACGAGCAGTACTTC.

CDR3 DNA: TGTGCCAGCAGGCCCACGTCGGGTGGGGAAGCTAGCGAGCAGTTCTTC. Residues: CASRPTSGGEASEQFF. V usage is TRBV28 and J usage is TRBJ2-1; tentative D call: TRBD2 (5 bases). The V end lost 6 bases, the J end lost 10 bases, and 25 bases lay between the germline ends. CDR3 size: 16 residues. Per germline, CDR1 MDHEN and CDR2 SYDVKM.

This clone was picked up a small number of times. A clone one base away is much larger, so this may be a read error. CDR3 sequence reads: CASSLFRRGLGGKLFF. CDR3 DNA sequence: TGCGCCAGCAGCTTGTTCCGCAGGGGGCTTGGCGGGAAGCTGTTTTTT. The chain carries TRBV5-1 and TRBJ2-2; TRBD1 matches 8 bases. Germline loops: CDR1 SGHRS, CDR2 YFSETQ. The CDR3 totals 16 residues.

This clone appeared many times. The chain joins TRBV2 to TRBJ2-1; 7 bases map to TRBD2. Germline CDR1 reads SNHLY; CDR2 reads FYNNEI. CDR3 length equals 14 residues. The V and J ends lost 7 bases and 12 bases, in that order; junction bases with no gene match: 15. CDR3 protein: CASNGGTTVAVQFF. As DNA, the CDR3 is TGTGCCAGCAACGGGGGGACGACGGTCGCGGTGCAGTTCTTC. The variable domain in full, completed from reference TRBV2 and TRBJ2-1, reads EPEVTQTPSHQVTQMGQEVILRCVPISNHLYFYWYRQILGQKVEFLVSFYNNEISEKSEIFDDQFSVERPDGSNFTLKIRSTKLEDSAMYFCASNGGTTVAVQFFGPGTRLTVL.

J is TRBJ2-5 and V is TRBV7-9; 8 bases align to TRBD2. The germline V gene has CDR1 SEHNR and CDR2 FQNEAQ (reference sequence). The CDR3 sequence is 15 residues long. Germline trimming cut 5 bases from V and 4 bases from J; bases unmatched to any gene: 9. CDR3 protein: CASSPVLADRETQYF. The CDR3 bases are TGTGCCAGCAGCCCTGTACTAGCGGATAGAGAGACCCAGTACTTC.

In this sample, this clone turned up a few times. The chain couples TRBV6-1 to TRBJ2-7; 11 bases match TRBD1. V was pared by 9 bases and J by 5 bases, with 6 bases of the junction left unmatched. The CDR3 spans 13 residues. Germline lookup yields CDR1 MNHNS and CDR2 SASEGT. CDR3 sequence reads: CASRGQGANEQYV. In DNA form, the CDR3 reads TGTGCCAGTAGAGGACAGGGGGCCAACGAGCAGTACGTC.

This clone was detected a few times. The rearrangement joins TRBV20-1 to TRBJ2-7, with TRBD1 matching over 12 bases. The CDR3 extends over 14 amino acids. Germline assignment: CDR1 DFQATT and CDR2 SNEGSKA (reference sequence). V shed 1 base, J shed 2 bases, and the junction held 0 bases outside the gene matches. CDR3: CSARGDRGPYEQYF. CDR3 sequence (DNA): TGCAGTGCTAGAGGGGACAGGGGGCCCTACGAGCAGTACTTC.

This clone was seen a handful of times. A much larger clone sits a single nucleotide away, making a read error possible. The chain links TRBV5-1 to TRBJ2-7, with D unclear. From germline, CDR1 is SGHRS and CDR2 YFSETQ. The length of the CDR3 is 15 residues. Here the CDR3 reads CASILGALSPYEQYF. The DNA for the CDR3 is TGCGCCAGCATCTTGGGTGCCCTAAGCCCCTACGAGCAGTACTTC.